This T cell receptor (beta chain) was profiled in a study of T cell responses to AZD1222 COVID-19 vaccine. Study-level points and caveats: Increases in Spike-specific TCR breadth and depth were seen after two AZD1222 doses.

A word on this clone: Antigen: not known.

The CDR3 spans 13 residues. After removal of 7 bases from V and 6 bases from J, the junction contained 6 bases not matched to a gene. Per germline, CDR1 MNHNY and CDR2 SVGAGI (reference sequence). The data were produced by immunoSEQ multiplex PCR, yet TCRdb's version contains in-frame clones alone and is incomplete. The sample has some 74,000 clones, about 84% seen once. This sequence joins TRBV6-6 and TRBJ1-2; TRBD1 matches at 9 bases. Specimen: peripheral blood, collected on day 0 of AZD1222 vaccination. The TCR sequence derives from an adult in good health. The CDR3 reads CASIDRGRDGYTF. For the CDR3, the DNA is TGTGCCAGCATTGACAGGGGGAGGGATGGCTACACCTTC.